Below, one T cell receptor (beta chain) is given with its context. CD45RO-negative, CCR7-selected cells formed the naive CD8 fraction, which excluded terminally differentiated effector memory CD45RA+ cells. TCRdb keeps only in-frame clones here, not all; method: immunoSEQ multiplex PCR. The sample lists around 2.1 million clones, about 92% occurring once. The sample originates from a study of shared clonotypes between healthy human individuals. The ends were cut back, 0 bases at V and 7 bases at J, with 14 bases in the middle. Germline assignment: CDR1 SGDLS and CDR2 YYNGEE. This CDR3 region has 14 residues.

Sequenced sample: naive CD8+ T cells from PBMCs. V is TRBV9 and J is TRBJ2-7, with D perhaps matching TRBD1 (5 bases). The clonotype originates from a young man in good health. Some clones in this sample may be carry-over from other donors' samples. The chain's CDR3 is CASSVGTGMGEQYF. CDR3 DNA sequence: TGTGCCAGCAGCGTAGGAACAGGAATGGGTGAGCAGTACTTC.